This TCR beta chain was recorded in a study of memory CD4+ T cells and cytomegalovirus serostatus. Germline values: CDR1 SGHAT, CDR2 FQNNGV. Trimming took 4 bases from V and 8 from J, leaving 15 bases between them. The CDR3 spans 15 residues. TCRdb keeps only in-frame clones here, not all; method: immunoSEQ multiplex PCR. The sample comprises some 48,000 clones, around 78% of which are singletons, and approximately 0.98% rests with the top ten. Single viable CD3+CD4+CD8-CD45RO+ cells were sorted as the memory CD4+ T cells. This sequence was found in an adult in good health and CMV-seronegative. Sequenced material: memory CD4+ T cells from blood. This chain links TRBV11-2 with TRBJ1-6; perhaps TRBD1 as D (6 bases). The CDR3 DNA reads TGTGCCAGCAGCTCCAGGGGTCTGGGCGATTCACCCCTCCACTTT. The encoded protein is CASSSRGLGDSPLHF.